These T cell receptor beta chains were read from a single sample in a study of T cells after yellow fever vaccination. TCRdb re-analysed the 5' RACE reads in MiXCR, keeping a single row per CDR3 protein. The sample contains a few hundred thousand distinct CDR3 sequences, 10% to 15% of which appear only once. The sequences come from CD4+ T cells sorted from PBMCs, collected 45 days after the yellow fever booster vaccination. The receptors derive from a man aged 25-45 years who received the YFV17D yellow fever vaccine. CDR3s include the opening cysteine and the closing phenylalanine or tryptophan. A D gene is named only where the DNA matches it firmly. Clone size is not always given. Where it is, it says once, few, many or a class for expanded clones.

>TRBV3-1|.|TRBD1|TRBJ2-1
TGTGCCAGCAGCCCTACCTCATCGGACAGGGGGCCTCATGAGCAGTTCTTC
CASSPTSSDRGPHEQFF
>TRBV19|.|.|TRBJ2-2
TGTGCCAGTAGTATAGATAAGGTCCCTGGAGCCGGGGAGCTGTTTTTT
CASSIDKVPGAGELFF
>TRBV12-3/TRBV12-4|few|.|TRBJ2-7
TGTGCCAGCTCCCTCCGAAACCCCTACGAGCAGTACTTC
CASSLRNPYEQYF
>TRBV4-1|few|.|TRBJ1-5
TGCGCCAGCAGCCAAGACTTCAATCAGCCCCAGCATTTT
CASSQDFNQPQHF
>TRBV7-2|.|TRBD2|TRBJ2-1
TGTGCCAGCAGCCATGACTCTAGCGGGAGTTACAATGAGCAGTTCTTC
CASSHDSSGSYNEQFF
>TRBV11-3|.|.|TRBJ2-1
TGTGCCAGCAGCTACAGTAGCGGAGAGCCCACCAATGAGCAGTTCTTC
CASSYSSGEPTNEQFF
>TRBV4-1|.|.|TRBJ2-3
TGCGCCAGCACCCGACTGGAGGGCGCATACGATACGCAGTATTTT
CASTRLEGAYDTQYF
>TRBV2|.|.|TRBJ2-2
TGTGCCAGCAGGGGTCGGCGAAACACCGGGGAGCTGTTTTTT
CASRGRRNTGELFF
>TRBV12-3/TRBV12-4|few|.|TRBJ1-1
TGTGCCAGCAGTTTAGAGGTTGGAACTGAAGCTTTCTTT
CASSLEVGTEAFF
>TRBV28|.|.|TRBJ1-1
TGTGCCAGCAGTTTCCGGGGGTTTATGAACACTGAAGCTTTCTTT
CASSFRGFMNTEAFF
>TRBV12-3/TRBV12-4|few|.|TRBJ2-5
TGTGCCAGCAGTCAAGAAGAGACAGGCTTCTGGCGAAAAGAGACCCAGTACTTC
CASSQEETGFWRKETQYF
>TRBV5-1|few|.|TRBJ1-5
TGCGCCAGCAGCTTGGGGGGGCCCAGCAATCAGCCCCAGCATTTT
CASSLGGPSNQPQHF
>TRBV29-1|few|.|TRBJ2-3
TGCAGCGTTGCCGTCGGGGGGCTAGGCACAGATACGCAGTATTTT
CSVAVGGLGTDTQYF
>TRBV4-3|many|TRBD2|TRBJ2-1
TGCGCCAGCAGCCTTCAAGCGGGAGGGCCGATAGATGAGCAGTTCTTC
CASSLQAGGPIDEQFF
>TRBV6-5|.|.|TRBJ1-3
TGTGCCAGCAGAACGATCCGGGACGCTGGAAACACCATATATTTT
CASRTIRDAGNTIYF
>TRBV20-1|.|.|TRBJ1-4
TGCAGTGCGCCGGCCGGCAAGCCAACTAATGAAAAACTGTTTTTT
CSAPAGKPTNEKLFF
>TRBV6-1|.|.|TRBJ2-3
TGTGCCAGCAGACAACAGGGAAACCAGGGTGGGAATACGCAGTATTTT
CASRQQGNQGGNTQYF
>TRBV20-1|many|.|TRBJ1-3
TGCAGTGCTAGACAGTCTAGCTCTGGAAACACCATATATTTT
CSARQSSSGNTIYF
>TRBV5-1|.|TRBD2|TRBJ2-5
TGCGCCAGCAGCTTACGGACTAGCGGAGAGACCCAGTACTTC
CASSLRTSGETQYF
>TRBV19|.|.|TRBJ2-7
TGTGCCAGTAGTATGGCAGACGAGCAGTACTTC
CASSMADEQYF
>TRBV12-3/TRBV12-4|.|.|TRBJ2-3
TGTGCCAGCAGTTTTGGAGGGGCTCGGCCAGATACGCAGTATTTT
CASSFGGARPDTQYF
>TRBV20-1|many|TRBD2|TRBJ2-5
TGCAGTGCCAGTCCACCTGGCGGGAGGGGCGGGGAGACCCAGTACTTC
CSASPPGGRGGETQYF
>TRBV20-1|.|.|TRBJ2-2
TGCAGTGCTAGGCTATATGGGAACGGGGAGCTGTTTTTT
CSARLYGNGELFF
>TRBV6-5|.|.|TRBJ2-3
TGTGCCAGCAGTTACCCTCCAAAAAATACGCAGTATTTT
CASSYPPKNTQYF
>TRBV20-1|.|.|TRBJ2-5
TGCAGTGCGGCAGTAGGCGTTGGCGAGACCCAGTACTTC
CSAAVGVGETQYF
>TRBV20-1|few|.|TRBJ1-1
TGCAGTGCTAGAGTTGAAACTGAAGCTTTCTTT
CSARVETEAFF
>TRBV7-2|few|.|TRBJ2-7
TGTGCCAGCAGCACAAAGGGGGGGGAGCAGTACTTC
CASSTKGGEQYF
>TRBV7-2|few|TRBD2|TRBJ2-1
TGTGCCAGCAGCTCCCGGACTAGCGGGAGAGTAGGTGAGCAGTTCTTC
CASSSRTSGRVGEQFF
>TRBV28|few|.|TRBJ2-4
TGTGCCAGCAGTTTATTGGGGGGTGGGAGCATTCAGTACTTC
CASSLLGGGSIQYF
>TRBV20-1|few|TRBD2|TRBJ2-1
TGCAGTGCTAGCCGGACTAGCGGGTACAATGAGCAGTTCTTC
CSASRTSGYNEQFF
>TRBV2|once|.|TRBJ2-6
TGTGCCAGCAGTGAAGCCCGGAGCTCTGGGGCCAACGTCCTGACTTTC
CASSEARSSGANVLTF
>TRBV5-1|.|.|TRBJ2-1
TGCGCCAGCAGCTTGGGGTTAGATGGGAATGAGCAGTTCTTC
CASSLGLDGNEQFF
>TRBV12-3/TRBV12-4|few|.|TRBJ1-1
TGTGCCAGCAGAACGGGCAATAAGGGTACTGAAGCTTTCTTT
CASRTGNKGTEAFF
>TRBV20-1|few|.|TRBJ2-3
TGCAGTGCTAGAGTACGGGGGACAGATACGCAGTATTTT
CSARVRGTDTQYF
>TRBV28|.|.|TRBJ2-2
TGTGCCAGCAGGACACTGAACGCGAACACCGGGGAGCTGTTTTTT
CASRTLNANTGELFF
>TRBV12-3/TRBV12-4|.|TRBD1|TRBJ2-7
TGTGCCAGCAGGCGGACAGGGGAGCCATTCTACGAGCAGTACTTC
CASRRTGEPFYEQYF
>TRBV12-3/TRBV12-4|.|.|TRBJ2-1
TGTGCCAGCAGTTTACCTTCGGCGGGGCCCCGGGGGCAGTTCTTC
CASSLPSAGPRGQFF
>TRBV12-3/TRBV12-4|many|.|TRBJ2-3
TGTGCCAGCAGGTTCCGTGCTAGCACAGATACGCAGTATTTT
CASRFRASTDTQYF
>TRBV29-1|few|.|TRBJ1-1
TGCAGCGTTGTAGGACCCGGGAACACTGAAGCTTTCTTT
CSVVGPGNTEAFF
>TRBV11-2|.|.|TRBJ2-3
TGTGCCAGCAGCTTAGCCCCGGCCCCCGAGGATACGCAGTATTTT
CASSLAPAPEDTQYF
>TRBV7-2|few|.|TRBJ2-1
TGTGCCAGCAGCTTAGTTTCTAGCGAAAATGAGCAGTTCTTC
CASSLVSSENEQFF
>TRBV6-2/TRBV6-3|.|TRBD1|TRBJ1-2
TGTGCCAGCAGTTACCGCGGGACAGCCTATGGCTACACCTTC
CASSYRGTAYGYTF
>TRBV4-2|.|TRBD2|TRBJ2-7
TGTGCCAGCAGCCTTACGACCGGGACTAGCGGAGCCTACGAGCAGTACTTC
CASSLTTGTSGAYEQYF
>TRBV30|.|.|TRBJ2-3
TGTGCCTGGAGTGGCTCTGCGTGGGGCACAGATACGCAGTATTTT
CAWSGSAWGTDTQYF
>TRBV10-1|.|.|TRBJ2-1
TGCGCCAGCAGTGTTGGGAGTGTGGCAGGCGAGCAGTTCTTC
CASSVGSVAGEQFF
>TRBV29-1|.|.|TRBJ2-5
TGCAGCGTTGAAGAATGGTTGGAGACCCAGTACTTC
CSVEEWLETQYF
>TRBV20-1|.|TRBD2|TRBJ2-3
TGCAGTGCTAGGCAGGGAGGGAAAAGCACAGATACGCAGTATTTT
CSARQGGKSTDTQYF
>TRBV7-6|.|.|TRBJ1-6
TGTGCCAGCAGCCCTGGGGGGAATTCACCCCTCCACTTT
CASSPGGNSPLHF
>TRBV12-3/TRBV12-4|few|.|TRBJ2-2
TGTGCCAGCAGTTTAGCGAGGGCAGAGAACACCGGGGAGCTGTTTTTT
CASSLARAENTGELFF
>TRBV7-6|few|.|TRBJ2-7
TGTGCCAGCAGCTTTGTCCAGGGAAAACACGAGCAGTACTTC
CASSFVQGKHEQYF
>TRBV6-5|.|.|TRBJ2-7
TGTGCCAGCAGTTACTCCCGGGCCTATTCAAGCTACGAGCAGTACTTC
CASSYSRAYSSYEQYF
>TRBV20-1|few|.|TRBJ1-5
TGCAGTGCTAGACGGGGGCTGGGTCAGCCCCAGCATTTT
CSARRGLGQPQHF
>TRBV5-4|.|TRBD2|TRBJ2-5
TGTGCCAGCAGCTTGGAGTCTCGACTAGCAGGGACCCAGTACTTC
CASSLESRLAGTQYF